Presented here are 10 T cell receptor beta chains from one specimen sequenced in a study of blood T cell repertoires in COVID-19. Clones were read by immunoSEQ multiplex PCR, and TCRdb kept only the in-frame ones, dropping some. This sample carries roughly 260,000 clones, about 85% of them seen once, and the ten largest clones take just under 6.5%. The sample was PBMCs or T cells enriched from blood (not recorded which). The receptors stem from a woman in her twenties or thirties with acute COVID-19.

The chain joins TRBV15 to TRBJ1-4; D may be TRBD1 (5 bases). Germline loops: CDR1 LNHNV, CDR2 YYDKDF (reference sequence). The CDR3 has 16 amino acids. V was pared by 5 bases and J by 3 bases, with 16 bases between. CDR3 DNA: TGTGCCACCAGCCCAGTCCTTGGGGCGGCTAATGAAAAACTGTTTTTT. Translating it yields CATSPVLGAANEKLFF. Variable domain in full (rest from reference TRBV15 and TRBJ1-4): DAMVIQNPRYQVTQFGKPVTLSCSQTLNHNVMYWYQQKSSQAPKLLFHYYDKDFNNEADTPDNFQSRRPNTSFCFLDIRSPGLGDTAMYLCATSPVLGAANEKLFFGSGTQLSVL.

The chain links TRBV7-6 to TRBJ2-1; 11 bases match TRBD2. Looked up from germline, CDR1 is SGHVS and CDR2 is FNYEAQ. The J segment lost 8 bases and the V segment lost 5 bases, leaving 8 bases of the junction unmatched. The CDR3 covers 15 residues. The CDR3 protein is CASSRTSGSIHEQFF. The CDR3 coding sequence is TGTGCCAGCAGCCGAACTAGCGGGAGTATCCATGAGCAGTTCTTC.

This clone was seen a single time. V and J are TRBV18 and TRBJ2-1; no clear D. V was clipped by 2 bases and J by 0 bases, with 11 bases between them. There are 16 residues in the CDR3. Germline V gives CDR1 KGHSH, CDR2 LQKENI. The CDR3 here is CASSPNRQNSYNEQFF. The CDR3 DNA reads TGTGCCAGCTCACCAAACCGCCAGAACTCCTACAATGAGCAGTTCTTC.

With respect to this clone: The same CDR3 also results from other DNA sequences found in this sample. The rearrangement joins TRBV5-8 to TRBJ1-3, with 8 bases aligning to TRBD1. V was clipped by 0 bases and J by 4 bases; unmatched bases: 0. The CDR3 has 14 residues. Per germline, CDR1 SGHTS and CDR2 YDEGEE. Written as DNA, the CDR3 is TGTGCCAGCAGCTTGGGACAGGGGGGAAACACCATATATTTT. Protein sequence: CASSLGQGGNTIYF.

V is TRBV4-1 and J is TRBJ1-6; 7 positions agree with TRBD1. Germline values: CDR1 MGHRA, CDR2 YSYEKL. CDR3 length: 15 amino acids. V shed 3 bases and J 4 bases; nucleotides not matched to a gene: 3. As DNA, the CDR3 is TGCGCCAGCAGCCAGCGGACAGGTTATAATTCACCCCTCCACTTT. It yields the protein CASSQRTGYNSPLHF.

The CDR3 here is CASTTISGGAGGYTF. The CDR3 nucleotides read TGTGCCAGCACCACCATATCAGGGGGCGCGGGTGGCTACACCTTC. The chain uses TRBV28 and TRBJ1-2; 8 bases are shared with TRBD1. V was clipped by 7 bases and J by 7 bases; unmatched bases: 14. Germline V lookup: CDR1 MDHEN, CDR2 SYDVKM. The length of the CDR3 is 15 residues.

This chain uses TRBV12-3 or TRBV12-4 with TRBJ1-2, with D maybe TRBD1 (6 bases). The ends were cut back, 3 bases at V and 8 bases at J, with 13 bases in the middle. CDR3 size: 13 residues. As DNA, the CDR3 is TGTGCCAGCAGTTTTCTGACAGGTGGCGGCTACACCTTC. Encoded protein: CASSFLTGGGYTF.

This chain uses TRBV19 with TRBJ2-7, with D perhaps matching TRBD2 (6 bases). The CDR3 spans 13 residues. Trimming took off 6 bases at V and 3 bases at J, with 12 bases between the two ends. The germline CDR1 and CDR2 sequences are LNHDA and SQIVND (reference sequence). In DNA form, the CDR3 reads TGTGCCAGTAGGGAGGGCGCTGGCTACGAGCAGTACTTC. This translates into CASREGAGYEQYF. The entire variable domain, with the rest obtained from reference TRBV19 and TRBJ2-7, is as follows: DGGITQSPKYLFRKEGQNVTLSCEQNLNHDAMYWYRQDPGQGLRLIYYSQIVNDFQKGDIAEGYSVSREKKESFPLTVTSAQKNPTAFYLCASREGAGYEQYFGPGTRLTVT.

The chain carries TRBV21-1 and TRBJ2-2; the D call in the table, TRBD1, was not verified against the DNA. TRBV21-1 is an annotated pseudogene. The CDR3 loop spans 13 amino acids. In DNA form, the CDR3 reads TGTGCCAGCAGAGGACAGGGGGCCGGGGAGCTGTTTTTT. Translating it yields CASRGQGAGELFF.

This chain uses TRBV18 with TRBJ2-7, with 9 bases lining up with TRBD1. The V and J ends lost 6 bases and 5 bases, in that order; junction bases with no gene match: 2. CDR1 and CDR2 from the germline V gene are KGHSH and LQKENI. This CDR3 is built from 12 residues. The CDR3 reads CASSRQGDEQYF. The DNA for the CDR3 is TGTGCCAGCTCCCGACAGGGGGACGAGCAGTACTTC.